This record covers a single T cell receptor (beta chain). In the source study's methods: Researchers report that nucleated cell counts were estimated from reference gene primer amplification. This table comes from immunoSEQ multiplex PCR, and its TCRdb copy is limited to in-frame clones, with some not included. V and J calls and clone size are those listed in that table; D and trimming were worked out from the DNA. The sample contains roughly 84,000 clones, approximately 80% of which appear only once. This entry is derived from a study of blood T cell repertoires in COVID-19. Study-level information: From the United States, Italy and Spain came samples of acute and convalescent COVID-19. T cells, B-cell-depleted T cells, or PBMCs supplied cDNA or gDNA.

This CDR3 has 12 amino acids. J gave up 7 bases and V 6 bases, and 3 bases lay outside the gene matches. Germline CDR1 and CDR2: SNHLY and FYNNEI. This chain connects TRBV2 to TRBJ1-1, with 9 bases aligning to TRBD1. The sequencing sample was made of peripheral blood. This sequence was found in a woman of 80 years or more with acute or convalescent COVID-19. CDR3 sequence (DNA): TGTGCCAGCAGGGACAGGGGTGGTGAAGCTTTCTTT. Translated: CASRDRGGEAFF.